This T cell receptor (beta chain) was identified in a study of blood T cell repertoires in COVID-19. About the research overall: Material from acute and convalescent COVID-19 was sourced from the United States, Italy and Spain.

The CDR3 loop spans 13 amino acids. Trimming pared 2 bases from V and 3 bases from J, leaving 6 bases between. Germline CDR1 LGHDT, CDR2 YNNKEL (reference sequence). As processed by the authors: Estimates of nucleated cell counts were drawn from the amplification of reference gene primers. The table came from immunoSEQ multiplex PCR; TCRdb's copy has only in-frame clones and leaves some out. V and J calls and clone size are as listed in that table; D and trimming were resolved from the DNA. The table records about 43,000 clones, 83% of them present only once. The chain recombines TRBV3-1 (or the pseudogene TRBV3-2) with TRBJ2-3; maybe TRBD2 (5 bases). Sample: peripheral blood. The receptor's source is an elderly man in a cohort sampled during active COVID-19. CDR3 amino acids: CASSQPGTDTQYF. The CDR3 DNA is TGTGCCAGCAGCCAACCGGGGACAGATACGCAGTATTTT.